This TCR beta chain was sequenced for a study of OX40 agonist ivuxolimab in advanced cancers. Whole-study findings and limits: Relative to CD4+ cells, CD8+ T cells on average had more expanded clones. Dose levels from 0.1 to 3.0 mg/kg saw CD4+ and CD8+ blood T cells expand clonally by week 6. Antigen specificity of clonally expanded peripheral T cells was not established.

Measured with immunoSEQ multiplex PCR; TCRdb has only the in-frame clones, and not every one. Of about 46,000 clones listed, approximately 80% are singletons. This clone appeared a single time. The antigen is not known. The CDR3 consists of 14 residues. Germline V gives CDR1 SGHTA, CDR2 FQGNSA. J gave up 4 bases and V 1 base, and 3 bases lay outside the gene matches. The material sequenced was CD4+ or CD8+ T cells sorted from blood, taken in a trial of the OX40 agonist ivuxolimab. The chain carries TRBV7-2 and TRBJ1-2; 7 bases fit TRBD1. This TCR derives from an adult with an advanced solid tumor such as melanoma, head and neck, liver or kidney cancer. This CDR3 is CASSLDRGPYGYTF. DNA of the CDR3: TGTGCCAGCAGCTTAGACAGGGGACCCTATGGCTACACCTTC.